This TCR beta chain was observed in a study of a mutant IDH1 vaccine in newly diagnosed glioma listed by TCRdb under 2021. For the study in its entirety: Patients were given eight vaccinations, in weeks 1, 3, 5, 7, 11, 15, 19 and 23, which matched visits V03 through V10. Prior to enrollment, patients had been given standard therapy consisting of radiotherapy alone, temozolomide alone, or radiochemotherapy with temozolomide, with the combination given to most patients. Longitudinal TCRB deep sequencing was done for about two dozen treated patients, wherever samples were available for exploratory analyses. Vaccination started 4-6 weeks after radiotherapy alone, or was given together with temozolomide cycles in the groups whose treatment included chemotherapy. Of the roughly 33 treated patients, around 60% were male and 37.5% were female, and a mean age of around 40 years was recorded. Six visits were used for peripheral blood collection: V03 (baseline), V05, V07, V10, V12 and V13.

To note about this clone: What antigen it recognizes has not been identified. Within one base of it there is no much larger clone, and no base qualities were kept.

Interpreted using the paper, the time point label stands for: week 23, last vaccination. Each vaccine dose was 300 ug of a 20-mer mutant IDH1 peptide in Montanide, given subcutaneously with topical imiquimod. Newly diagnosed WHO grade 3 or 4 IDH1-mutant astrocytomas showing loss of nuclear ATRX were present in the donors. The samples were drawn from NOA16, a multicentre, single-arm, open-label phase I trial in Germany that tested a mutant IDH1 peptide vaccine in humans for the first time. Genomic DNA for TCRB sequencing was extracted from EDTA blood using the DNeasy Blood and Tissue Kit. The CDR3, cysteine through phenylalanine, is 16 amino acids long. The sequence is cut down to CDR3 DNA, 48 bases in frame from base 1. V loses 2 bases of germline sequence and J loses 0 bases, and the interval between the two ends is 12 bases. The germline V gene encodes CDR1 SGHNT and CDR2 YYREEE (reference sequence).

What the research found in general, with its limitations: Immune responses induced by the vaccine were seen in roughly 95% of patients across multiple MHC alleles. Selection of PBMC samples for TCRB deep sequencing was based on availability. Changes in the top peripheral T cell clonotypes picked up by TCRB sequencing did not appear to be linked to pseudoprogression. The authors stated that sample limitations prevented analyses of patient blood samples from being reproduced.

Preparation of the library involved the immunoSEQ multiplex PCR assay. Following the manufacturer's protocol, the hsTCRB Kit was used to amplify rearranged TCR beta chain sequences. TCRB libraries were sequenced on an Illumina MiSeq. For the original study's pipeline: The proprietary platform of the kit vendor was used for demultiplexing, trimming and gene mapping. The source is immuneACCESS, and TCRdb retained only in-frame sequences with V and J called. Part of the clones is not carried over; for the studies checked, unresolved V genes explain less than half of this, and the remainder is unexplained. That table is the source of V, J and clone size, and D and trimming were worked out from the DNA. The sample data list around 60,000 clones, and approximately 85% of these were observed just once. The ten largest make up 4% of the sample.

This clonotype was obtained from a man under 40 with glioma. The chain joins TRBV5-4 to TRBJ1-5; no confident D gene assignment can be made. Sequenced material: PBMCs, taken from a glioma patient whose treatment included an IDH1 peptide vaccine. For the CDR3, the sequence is CASSLTRADSNQPQHF. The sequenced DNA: TGTGCCAGCAGCTTAACCCGGGCGGATAGCAATCAGCCCCAGCATTTT.